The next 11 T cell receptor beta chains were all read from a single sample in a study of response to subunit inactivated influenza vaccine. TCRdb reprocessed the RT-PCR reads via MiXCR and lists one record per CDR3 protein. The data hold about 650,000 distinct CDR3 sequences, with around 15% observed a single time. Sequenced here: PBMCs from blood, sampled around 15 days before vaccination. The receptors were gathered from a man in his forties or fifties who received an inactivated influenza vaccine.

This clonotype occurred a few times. DNA of the CDR3: TGCAGTGCTAGCTCCGAGACAGGGCTCTACGAGCAGTACTTC. This gives the protein CSASSETGLYEQYF. V is TRBV20-1 and J is TRBJ2-7; 7 bases align to TRBD1. The germline V gene has CDR1 DFQATT and CDR2 SNEGSKA (reference sequence). Trimming removed 3 bases from V and 3 bases from J; junction bases left unmatched: 8. The CDR3 contains 14 residues.

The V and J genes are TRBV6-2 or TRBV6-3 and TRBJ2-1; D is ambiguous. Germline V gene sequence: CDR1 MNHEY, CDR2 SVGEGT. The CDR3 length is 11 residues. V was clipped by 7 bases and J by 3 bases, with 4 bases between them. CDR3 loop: CASMNYNEQFF. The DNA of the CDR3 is TGTGCCAGCATGAACTACAATGAGCAGTTCTTC.

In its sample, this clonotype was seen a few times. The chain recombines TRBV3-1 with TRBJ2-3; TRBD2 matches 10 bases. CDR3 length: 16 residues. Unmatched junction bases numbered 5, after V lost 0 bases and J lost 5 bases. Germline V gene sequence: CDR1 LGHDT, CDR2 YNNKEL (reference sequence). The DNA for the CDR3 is TGTGCCAGCAGCCAAGACCCTAGCGGGGGTGGAGATACGCAGTATTTT. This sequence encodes CASSQDPSGGGDTQYF.

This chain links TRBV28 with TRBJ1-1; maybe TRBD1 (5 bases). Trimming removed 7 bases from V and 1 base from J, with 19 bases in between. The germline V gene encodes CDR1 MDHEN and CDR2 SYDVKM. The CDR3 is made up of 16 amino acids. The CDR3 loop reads CASNNLGPGGNTEAFF. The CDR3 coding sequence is TGTGCCAGCAATAACCTGGGGCCAGGAGGGAACACTGAAGCTTTCTTT.

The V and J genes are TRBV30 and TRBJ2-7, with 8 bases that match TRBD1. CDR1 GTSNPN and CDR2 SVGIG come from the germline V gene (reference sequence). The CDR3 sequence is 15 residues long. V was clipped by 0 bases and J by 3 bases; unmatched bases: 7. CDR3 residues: CAWSVPRQGYYEQYF. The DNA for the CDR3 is TGTGCCTGGAGTGTACCGAGACAGGGGTACTACGAGCAGTACTTC.

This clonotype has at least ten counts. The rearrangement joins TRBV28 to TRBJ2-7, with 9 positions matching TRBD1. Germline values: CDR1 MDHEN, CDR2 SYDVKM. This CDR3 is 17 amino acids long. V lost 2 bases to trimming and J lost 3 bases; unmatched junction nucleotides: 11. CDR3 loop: CASSLGPRDRVNYEQYF. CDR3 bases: TGTGCCAGCAGTTTAGGCCCCCGGGACAGGGTAAACTACGAGCAGTACTTC.

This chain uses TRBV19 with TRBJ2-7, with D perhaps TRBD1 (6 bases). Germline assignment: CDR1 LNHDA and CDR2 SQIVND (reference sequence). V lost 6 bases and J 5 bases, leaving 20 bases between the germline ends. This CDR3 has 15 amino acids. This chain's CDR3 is CASRSRDNLIHEQYF. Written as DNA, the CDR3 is TGTGCCAGTAGAAGCCGGGACAACTTGATCCACGAGCAGTACTTC.

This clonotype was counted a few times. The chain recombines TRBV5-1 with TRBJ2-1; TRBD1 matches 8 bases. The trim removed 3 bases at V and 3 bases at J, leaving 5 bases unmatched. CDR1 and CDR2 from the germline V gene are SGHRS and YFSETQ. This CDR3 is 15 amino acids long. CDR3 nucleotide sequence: TGCGCCAGCAGCTCCCGGGACAGGTTCTACAATGAGCAGTTCTTC. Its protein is CASSSRDRFYNEQFF.

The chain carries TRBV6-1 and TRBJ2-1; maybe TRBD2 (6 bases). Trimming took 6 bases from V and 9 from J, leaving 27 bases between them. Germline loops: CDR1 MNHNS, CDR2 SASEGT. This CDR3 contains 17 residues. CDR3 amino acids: CASREPYRASAGGEQFF. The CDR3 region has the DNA TGTGCCAGCAGAGAGCCGTATCGGGCCTCAGCGGGTGGTGAGCAGTTCTTC.

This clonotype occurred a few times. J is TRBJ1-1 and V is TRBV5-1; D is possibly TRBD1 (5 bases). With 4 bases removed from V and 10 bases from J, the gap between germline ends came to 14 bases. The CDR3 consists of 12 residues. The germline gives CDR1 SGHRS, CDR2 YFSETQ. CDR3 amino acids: CASSLQDGGAFF. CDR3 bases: TGCGCCAGCAGCCTACAGGATGGTGGAGCTTTCTTT.

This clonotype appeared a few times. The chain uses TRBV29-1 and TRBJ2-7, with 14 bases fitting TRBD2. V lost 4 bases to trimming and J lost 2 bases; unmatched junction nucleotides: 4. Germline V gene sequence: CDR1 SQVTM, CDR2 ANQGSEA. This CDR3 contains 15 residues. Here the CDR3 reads CSVGGTSGGPYEQYF. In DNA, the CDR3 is TGCAGCGTTGGGGGGACTAGCGGGGGCCCCTACGAGCAGTACTTC.